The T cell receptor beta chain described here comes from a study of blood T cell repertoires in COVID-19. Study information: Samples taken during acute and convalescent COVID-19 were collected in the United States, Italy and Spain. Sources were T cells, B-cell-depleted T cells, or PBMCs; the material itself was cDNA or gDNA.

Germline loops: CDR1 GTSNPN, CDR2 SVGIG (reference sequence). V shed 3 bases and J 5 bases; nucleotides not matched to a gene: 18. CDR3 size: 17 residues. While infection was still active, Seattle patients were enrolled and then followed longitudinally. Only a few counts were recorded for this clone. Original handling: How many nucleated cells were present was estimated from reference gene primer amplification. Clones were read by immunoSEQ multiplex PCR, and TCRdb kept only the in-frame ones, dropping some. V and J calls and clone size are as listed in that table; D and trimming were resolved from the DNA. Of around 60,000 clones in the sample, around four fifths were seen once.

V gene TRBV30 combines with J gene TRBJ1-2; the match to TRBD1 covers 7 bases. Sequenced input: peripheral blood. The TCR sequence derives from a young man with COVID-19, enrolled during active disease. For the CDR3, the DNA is TGTGCCTGGAGGATCGACGGGACAGCCGTCCGTGGGTATGGCTACACCTTC. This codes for CAWRIDGTAVRGYGYTF.